The present T cell receptor (beta chain) was sequenced within a study of cytotoxic CD8 clonotypes in ibrutinib-treated CLL. The protocol was immunoSEQ multiplex PCR, while the TCRdb copy is restricted to in-frame clones and leaves out a portion. The table includes 160,000 or so clones, under 90% detected once. This CDR3 region has 16 residues. Germline V lookup: CDR1 MDHEN, CDR2 SYDVKM. V was clipped by 7 bases and J by 4 bases, with 22 bases between them. Here the sequenced sample was PBMCs, taken after 24 months of ibrutinib treatment. This chain connects TRBV28 to TRBJ1-1; maybe TRBD1 (5 bases). The source of this sequence is a human donor with chronic lymphocytic leukemia. The CDR3 reads CASTKTSRGESTEAFF. The CDR3 nucleotides read TGTGCCAGCACCAAAACCTCCAGAGGGGAGAGCACTGAAGCTTTCTTT.